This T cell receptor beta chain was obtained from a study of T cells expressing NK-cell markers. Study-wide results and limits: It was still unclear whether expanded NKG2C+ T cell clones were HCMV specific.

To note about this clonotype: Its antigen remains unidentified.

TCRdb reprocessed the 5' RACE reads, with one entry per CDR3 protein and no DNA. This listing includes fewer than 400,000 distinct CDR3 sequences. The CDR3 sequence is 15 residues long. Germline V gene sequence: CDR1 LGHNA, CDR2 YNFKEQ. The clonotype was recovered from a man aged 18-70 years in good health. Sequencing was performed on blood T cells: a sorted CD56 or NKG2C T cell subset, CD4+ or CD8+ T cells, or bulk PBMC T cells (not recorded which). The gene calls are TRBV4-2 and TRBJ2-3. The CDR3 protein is CASSQTLQSTDTQYF.